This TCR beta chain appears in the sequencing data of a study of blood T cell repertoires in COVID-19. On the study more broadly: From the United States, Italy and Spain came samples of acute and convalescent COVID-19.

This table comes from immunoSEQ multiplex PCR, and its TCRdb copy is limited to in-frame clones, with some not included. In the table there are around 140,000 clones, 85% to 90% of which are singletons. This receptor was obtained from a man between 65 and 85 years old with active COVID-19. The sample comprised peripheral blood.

The CDR3 nucleotides read TGTGCCAGCAGCGTCCAGGGGAGCGAGCAGTACTTC. Translated: CASSVQGSEQYF. V usage is TRBV9 and J usage is TRBJ2-7, with TRBD1 as a possible D gene (6 bases). The CDR3 length is 12 residues. The V end was cut by 2 bases, the J end by 6 bases, with 9 bases between. CDR1 is SGDLS and CDR2 is YYNGEE in the germline V gene. Supplemented by reference TRBV9 and TRBJ2-7, the full variable domain reads DSGVTQTPKHLITATGQRVTLRCSPRSGDLSVYWYQQSLDQGLQFLIQYYNGEERAKGNILERFSAQQFPDLHSELNLSSLELGDSALYFCASSVQGSEQYFGPGTRLTVT.